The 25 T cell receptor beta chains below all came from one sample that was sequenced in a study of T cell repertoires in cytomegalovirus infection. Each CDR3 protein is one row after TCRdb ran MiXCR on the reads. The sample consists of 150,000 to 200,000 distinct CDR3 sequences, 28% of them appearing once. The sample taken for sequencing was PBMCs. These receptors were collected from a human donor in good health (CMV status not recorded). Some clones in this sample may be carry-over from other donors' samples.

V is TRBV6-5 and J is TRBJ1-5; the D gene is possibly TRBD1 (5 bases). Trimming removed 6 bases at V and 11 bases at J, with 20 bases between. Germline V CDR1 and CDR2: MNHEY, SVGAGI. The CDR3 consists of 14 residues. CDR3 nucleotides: TGTGCCAGCAGACCCGGGACCGAATCCAAAACCCAGCATTTT. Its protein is CASRPGTESKTQHF.

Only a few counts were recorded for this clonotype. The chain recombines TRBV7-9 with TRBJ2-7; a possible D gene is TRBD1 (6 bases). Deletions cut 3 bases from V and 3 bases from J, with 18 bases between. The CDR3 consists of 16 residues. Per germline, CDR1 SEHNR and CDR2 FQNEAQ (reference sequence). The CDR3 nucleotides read TGTGCCAGCAGCTTCCACCGGGACACTATTTTCTACGAGCAGTACTTC. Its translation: CASSFHRDTIFYEQYF.

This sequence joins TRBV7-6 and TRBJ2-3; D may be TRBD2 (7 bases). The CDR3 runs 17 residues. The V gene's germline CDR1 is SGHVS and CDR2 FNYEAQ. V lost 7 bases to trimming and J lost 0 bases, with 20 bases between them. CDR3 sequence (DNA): TGTGCCAGCACCATAGGGGGGGGCAGGCCCAGCACAGATACGCAGTATTTT. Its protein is CASTIGGGRPSTDTQYF.

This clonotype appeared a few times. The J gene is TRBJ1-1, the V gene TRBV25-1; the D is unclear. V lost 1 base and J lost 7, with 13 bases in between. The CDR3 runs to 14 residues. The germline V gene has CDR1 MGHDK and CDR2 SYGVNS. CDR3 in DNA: TGTGCCAGCAGTGAATGGGCCGAGGAATATGAAGCTTTCTTT. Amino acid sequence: CASSEWAEEYEAFF.

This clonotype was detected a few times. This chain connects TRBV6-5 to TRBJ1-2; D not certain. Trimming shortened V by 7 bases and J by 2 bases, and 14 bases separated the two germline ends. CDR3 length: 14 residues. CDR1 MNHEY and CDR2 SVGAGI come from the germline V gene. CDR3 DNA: TGTGCCAGCACCCTCGGGGTTCCCAACTATGGCTACACCTTC. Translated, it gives CASTLGVPNYGYTF.

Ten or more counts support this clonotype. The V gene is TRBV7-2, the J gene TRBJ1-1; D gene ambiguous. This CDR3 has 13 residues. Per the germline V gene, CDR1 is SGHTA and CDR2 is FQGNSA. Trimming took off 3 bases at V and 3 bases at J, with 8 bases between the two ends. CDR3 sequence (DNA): TGTGCCAGCAGCTTTGGAGGTTACACTGAAGCTTTCTTT. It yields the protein CASSFGGYTEAFF.

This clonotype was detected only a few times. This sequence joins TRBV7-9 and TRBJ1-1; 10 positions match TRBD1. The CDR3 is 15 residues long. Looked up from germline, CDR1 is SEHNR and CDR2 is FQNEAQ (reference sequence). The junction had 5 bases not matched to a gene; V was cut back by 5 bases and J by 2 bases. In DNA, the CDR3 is TGTGCCAGCAGCCCCTGGACAGGGGGAAACACTGAAGCTTTCTTT. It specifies CASSPWTGGNTEAFF. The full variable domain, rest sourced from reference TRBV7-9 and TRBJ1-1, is DTGVSQNPRHKITKRGQNVTFRCDPISEHNRLYWYRQTLGQGPEFLTYFQNEAQLEKSRLLSDRFSAERPKGSFSTLEIQRTEQGDSAMYLCASSPWTGGNTEAFFGQGTRLTVV.

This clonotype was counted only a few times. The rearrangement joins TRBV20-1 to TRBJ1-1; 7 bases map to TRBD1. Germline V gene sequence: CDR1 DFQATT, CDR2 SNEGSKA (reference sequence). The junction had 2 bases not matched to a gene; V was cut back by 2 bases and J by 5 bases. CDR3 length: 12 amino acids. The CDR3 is CSARRGPTEAFF. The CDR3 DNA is TGCAGTGCTAGAAGGGGGCCTACTGAAGCTTTCTTT.

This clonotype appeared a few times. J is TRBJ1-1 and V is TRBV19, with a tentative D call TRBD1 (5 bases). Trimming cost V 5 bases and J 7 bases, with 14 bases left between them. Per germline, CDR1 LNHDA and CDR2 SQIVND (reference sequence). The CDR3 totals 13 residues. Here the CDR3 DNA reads TGTGCCAGTAGTCTGTTGGGGGGATTTGAAGCTTTCTTT. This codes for CASSLLGGFEAFF.

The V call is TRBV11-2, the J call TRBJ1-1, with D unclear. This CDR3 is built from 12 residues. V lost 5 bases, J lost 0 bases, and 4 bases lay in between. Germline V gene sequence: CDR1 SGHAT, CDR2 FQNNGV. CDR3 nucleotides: TGTGCCAGCAGCACCATGAACACTGAAGCTTTCTTT. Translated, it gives CASSTMNTEAFF.

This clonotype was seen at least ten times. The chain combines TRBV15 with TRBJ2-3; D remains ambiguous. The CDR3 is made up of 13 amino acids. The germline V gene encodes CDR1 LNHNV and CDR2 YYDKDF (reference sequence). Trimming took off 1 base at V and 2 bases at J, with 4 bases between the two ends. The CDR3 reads CATSRGATDTQYF. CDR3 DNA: TGTGCCACCAGCAGAGGGGCCACAGATACGCAGTATTTT.

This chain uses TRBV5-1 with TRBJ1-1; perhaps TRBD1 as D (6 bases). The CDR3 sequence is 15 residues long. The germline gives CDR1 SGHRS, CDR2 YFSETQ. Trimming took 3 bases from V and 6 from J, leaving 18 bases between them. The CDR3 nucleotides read TGCGCCAGCAGCTGGACCCAGGCAGGGGTGGCTGAAGCTTTCTTT. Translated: CASSWTQAGVAEAFF.

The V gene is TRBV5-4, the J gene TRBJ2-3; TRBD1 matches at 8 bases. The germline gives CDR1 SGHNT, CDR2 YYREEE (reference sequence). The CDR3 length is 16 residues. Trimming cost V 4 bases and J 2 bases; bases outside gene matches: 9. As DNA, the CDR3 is TGTGCCAGCAGCCATCCGGGACAGGAGTCCACAGATACGCAGTATTTT. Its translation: CASSHPGQESTDTQYF.

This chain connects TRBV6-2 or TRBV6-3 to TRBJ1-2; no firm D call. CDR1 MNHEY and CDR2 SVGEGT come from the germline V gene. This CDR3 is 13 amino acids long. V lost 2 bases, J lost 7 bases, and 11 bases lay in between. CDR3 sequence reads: CASSYSPGSGYTF. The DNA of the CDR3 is TGTGCCAGCAGTTACAGTCCGGGTTCTGGCTACACCTTC.

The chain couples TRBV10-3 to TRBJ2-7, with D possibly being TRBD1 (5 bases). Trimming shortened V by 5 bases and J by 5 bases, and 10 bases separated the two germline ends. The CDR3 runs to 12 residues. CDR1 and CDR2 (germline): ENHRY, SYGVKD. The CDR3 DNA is TGTGCCATCAGTCCGACAGTAGACGAGCAGTACTTC. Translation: CAISPTVDEQYF.

CDR3 in amino acids: CASSASLAGGYSGANVLTF. CDR3 in DNA: TGTGCCAGCAGCGCCTCGCTCGCGGGGGGGTACTCTGGGGCCAACGTCCTGACTTTC. This chain links TRBV5-5 with TRBJ2-6; TRBD2 agrees at 9 bases. Trimming took 4 bases from V and 0 from J; bases not matched to a gene: 11. The CDR3 has 19 amino acids. Germline V CDR1 and CDR2: SGHKS, YYEKEE (reference sequence).

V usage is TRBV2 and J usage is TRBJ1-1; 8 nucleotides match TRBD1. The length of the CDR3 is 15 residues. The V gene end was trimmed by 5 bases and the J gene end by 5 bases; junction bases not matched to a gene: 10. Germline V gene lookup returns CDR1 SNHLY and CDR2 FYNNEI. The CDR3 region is CASSPTSGGETEAFF. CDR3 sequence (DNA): TGTGCCAGCAGTCCGACTTCAGGGGGCGAGACTGAAGCTTTCTTT.

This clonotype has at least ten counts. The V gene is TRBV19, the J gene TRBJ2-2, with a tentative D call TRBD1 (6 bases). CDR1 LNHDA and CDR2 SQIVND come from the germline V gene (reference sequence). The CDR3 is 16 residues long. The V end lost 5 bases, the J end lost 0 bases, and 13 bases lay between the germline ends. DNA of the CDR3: TGTGCCAGTAGTGCACGGACAGTCGCGAACACCGGGGAGCTGTTTTTT. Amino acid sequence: CASSARTVANTGELFF.

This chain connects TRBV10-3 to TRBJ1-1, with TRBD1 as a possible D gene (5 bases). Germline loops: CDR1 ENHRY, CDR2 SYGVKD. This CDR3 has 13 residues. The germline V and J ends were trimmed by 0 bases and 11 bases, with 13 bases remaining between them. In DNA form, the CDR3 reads TGTGCCATCAGTGAGTCCGGGGGAAGAGTGGCTTTCTTT. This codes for CAISESGGRVAFF.

The CDR3 sequence is CASSESGGTDTQYF. CDR3 DNA: TGTGCCAGCAGTGAATCAGGGGGCACAGATACGCAGTATTTT. This chain uses TRBV25-1 with TRBJ2-3; D is possibly TRBD1 (6 bases). Trimming took off 1 base at V and 1 base at J, with 6 bases between the two ends. The CDR3 contains 14 residues. Germline assignment: CDR1 MGHDK and CDR2 SYGVNS.

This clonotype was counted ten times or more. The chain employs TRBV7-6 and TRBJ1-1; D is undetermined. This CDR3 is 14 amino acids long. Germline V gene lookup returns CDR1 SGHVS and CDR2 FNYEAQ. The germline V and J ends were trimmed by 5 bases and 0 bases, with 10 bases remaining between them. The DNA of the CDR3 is TGTGCCAGCAGCGCCCGTCCTTTGAACACTGAAGCTTTCTTT. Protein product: CASSARPLNTEAFF.

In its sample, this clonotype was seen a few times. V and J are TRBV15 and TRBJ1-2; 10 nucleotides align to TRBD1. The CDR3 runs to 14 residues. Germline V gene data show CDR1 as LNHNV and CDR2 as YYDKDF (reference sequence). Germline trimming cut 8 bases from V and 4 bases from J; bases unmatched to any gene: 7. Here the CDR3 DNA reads TGTGCCACCGCACCGGACAGGGGGAGCTATGGCTACACCTTC. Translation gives CATAPDRGSYGYTF.

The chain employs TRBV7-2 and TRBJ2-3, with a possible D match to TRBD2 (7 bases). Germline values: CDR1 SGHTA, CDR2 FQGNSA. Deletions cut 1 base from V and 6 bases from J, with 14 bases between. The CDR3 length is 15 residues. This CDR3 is CASSLGGGPLDTQYF. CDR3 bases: TGTGCCAGCAGCTTAGGGGGGGGGCCATTGGATACGCAGTATTTT.

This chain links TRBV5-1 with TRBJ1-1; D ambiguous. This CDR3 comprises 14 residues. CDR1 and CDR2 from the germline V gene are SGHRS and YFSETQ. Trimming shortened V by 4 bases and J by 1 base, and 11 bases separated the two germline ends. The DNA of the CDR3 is TGCGCCAGCAGCCCCGCTACCGAGAACACTGAAGCTTTCTTT. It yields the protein CASSPATENTEAFF. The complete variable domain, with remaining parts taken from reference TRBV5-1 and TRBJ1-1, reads KAGVTQTPRYLIKTRGQQVTLSCSPISGHRSVSWYQQTPGQGLQFLFEYFSETQRNKGNFPGRFSGRQFSNSRSEMNVSTLELGDSALYLCASSPATENTEAFFGQGTRLTVV.

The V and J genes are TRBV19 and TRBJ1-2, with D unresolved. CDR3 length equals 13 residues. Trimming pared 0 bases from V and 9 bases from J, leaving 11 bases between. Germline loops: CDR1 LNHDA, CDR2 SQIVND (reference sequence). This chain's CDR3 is CASSIDPSESYTF. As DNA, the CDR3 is TGTGCCAGTAGTATAGATCCATCAGAAAGCTACACCTTC. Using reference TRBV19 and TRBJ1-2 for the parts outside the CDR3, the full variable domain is DGGITQSPKYLFRKEGQNVTLSCEQNLNHDAMYWYRQDPGQGLRLIYYSQIVNDFQKGDIAEGYSVSREKKESFPLTVTSAQKNPTAFYLCASSIDPSESYTFGSGTRLTVV.